The rows below give T cell receptor beta chains drawn from one sample of a study of T-cell reconstitution after alpha-beta-depleted transplantation in children. TCRdb re-called the PCR reads with MiXCR, one entry per CDR3 protein. The sample shows about 1,000,000 distinct CDR3 sequences, less than 30% of them seen only once. The starting material was PBMCs, mostly from graft donor cells, obtained 360 days after TCRalphabeta/CD19-depleted stem cell transplant. Source of these receptors: a boy younger than two who had a stem cell transplant for SCID, so the T cells may come from the graft donor. Both conserved end residues are part of each CDR3. A D gene is named only where the DNA matches it firmly. Only part of the rows carry a size: once, few, many, or a class if the clone is expanded.

CDR3	DNA	J	size	D	V
CASSQSLLSYEQYF	TGCGCCAGCAGCCAAAGCCTCCTCTCCTACGAGCAGTACTTC	TRBJ2-7	few	.	TRBV4-1
CASSVGQLTYEQYF	TGTGCCAGCAGCGTAGGACAGTTAACCTACGAGCAGTACTTC	TRBJ2-7	.	.	TRBV9
CASSVGDSGVYEQYF	TGTGCCAGCAGCGTAGGGGATAGCGGGGTCTACGAGCAGTACTTC	TRBJ2-7	.	TRBD2	TRBV9
CASSFTLTSGGFQETQYF	TGTGCCAGCAGTTTCACATTAACTAGCGGGGGTTTTCAAGAGACCCAGTACTTC	TRBJ2-5	few	TRBD2	TRBV12-3/TRBV12-4
CASSLRGQGFSGEKLFF	TGTGCCAGCAGTTTACGCGGACAGGGTTTTTCTGGAGAAAAACTGTTTTTT	TRBJ1-4	.	TRBD1	TRBV12-3/TRBV12-4
CASSQVGEDNEKLFF	TGTGCCAGCAGCCAAGTAGGTGAAGATAATGAAAAACTGTTTTTT	TRBJ1-4	.	.	TRBV3-1
CATSRDRGSSYEQYF	TGTGCCACCAGCAGAGATAGGGGGAGCTCCTACGAGCAGTACTTC	TRBJ2-7	many	.	TRBV15
CASSQGLKRSANTGELFF	TGTGCCAGCAGCCAAGGTCTAAAGCGCAGCGCGAACACCGGGGAGCTGTTTTTT	TRBJ2-2	.	.	TRBV3-1
CASSPGHFMNTEAFF	TGTGCCAGCAGTCCGGGACATTTCATGAACACTGAAGCTTTCTTT	TRBJ1-1	.	.	TRBV12-3/TRBV12-4
CASSRGGQGPYEQYF	TGCGCCAGCAGCAGAGGGGGACAGGGGCCCTACGAGCAGTACTTC	TRBJ2-7	few	TRBD1	TRBV4-1
CSARNPGLTSSYEQYF	TGCAGTGCTAGAAACCCTGGACTTACGAGCTCCTACGAGCAGTACTTC	TRBJ2-7	many	.	TRBV20-1
CSARGQDGIEAFF	TGCAGTGCTAGAGGGCAGGACGGGATTGAAGCTTTCTTT	TRBJ1-1	.	.	TRBV20-1
CARWTGSVGELFF	TGTGCCAGGTGGACAGGGAGCGTCGGGGAGCTGTTTTTT	TRBJ2-2	.	.	TRBV21-1
CASSQTVGTEAFF	TGCGCCAGCAGCCAGACAGTGGGAACTGAAGCTTTCTTT	TRBJ1-1	.	.	TRBV4-1
CATSEDSTQPQHF	TGTGCCACCAGTGAAGACAGCACCCAGCCCCAGCATTTT	TRBJ1-5	.	.	TRBV24-1
CASSRVWTEETQYF	TGTGCCAGCAGCCGCGTGTGGACTGAGGAGACCCAGTACTTC	TRBJ2-5	.	.	TRBV3-1
CASSQFPGQLSNQPQHF	TGCGCCAGCAGCCAATTCCCGGGACAGCTCTCAAATCAGCCCCAGCATTTT	TRBJ1-5	.	TRBD1	TRBV5-1
CASSLITGGGEQYF	TGCGCCAGCAGCTTGATAACAGGGGGCGGGGAGCAGTACTTC	TRBJ2-7	.	TRBD1	TRBV5-1
CATPLVVSYEQYF	TGTGCCACCCCCCTGGTGGTCTCCTACGAGCAGTACTTC	TRBJ2-7	.	.	TRBV24-1
CASRNSLTANEQFF	TGTGCCAGCAGGAACAGTCTTACTGCCAATGAGCAGTTCTTC	TRBJ2-1	.	.	TRBV5-6
CASSESLGTSETQYF	TGTGCCAGCAGTGAATCGCTAGGAACCTCAGAGACCCAGTACTTC	TRBJ2-5	.	.	TRBV2
CATSDFGTSTDTQYF	TGTGCCACCAGTGATTTCGGGACTAGCACAGATACGCAGTATTTT	TRBJ2-3	.	.	TRBV24-1
CASSDPGAGIGIQYF	TGTGCCAGCAGTGATCCGGGAGCGGGAATAGGCATTCAGTACTTC	TRBJ2-4	.	TRBD2	TRBV7-9
CSARGTGLAETQYF	TGCAGTGCTAGGGGGACGGGACTGGCAGAGACCCAGTACTTC	TRBJ2-5	.	.	TRBV20-1
CASRVSGTDVYEQYF	TGCGCCAGCCGAGTATCCGGGACAGACGTCTACGAGCAGTACTTC	TRBJ2-7	.	TRBD1	TRBV5-1
CASNSQGYTEAFF	TGTGCCAGCAATTCTCAGGGGTACACTGAAGCTTTCTTT	TRBJ1-1	few	.	TRBV25-1
CASSLETTQSTDTQYF	TGCGCCAGCAGCTTGGAGACAACCCAGAGCACAGATACGCAGTATTTT	TRBJ2-3	.	.	TRBV5-1
CASSGGAHTTYEQYF	TGTGCCAGCAGCGGAGGGGCCCATACCACCTACGAGCAGTACTTC	TRBJ2-7	.	.	TRBV2